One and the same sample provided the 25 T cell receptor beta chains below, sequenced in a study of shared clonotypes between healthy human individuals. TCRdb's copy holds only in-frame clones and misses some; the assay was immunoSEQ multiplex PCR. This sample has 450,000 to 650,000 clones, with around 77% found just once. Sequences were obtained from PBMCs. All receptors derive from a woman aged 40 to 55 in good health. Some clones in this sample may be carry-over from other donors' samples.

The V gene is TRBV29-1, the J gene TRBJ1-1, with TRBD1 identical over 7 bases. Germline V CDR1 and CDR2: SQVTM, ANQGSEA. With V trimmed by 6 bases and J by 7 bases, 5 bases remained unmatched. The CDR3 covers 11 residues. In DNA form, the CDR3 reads TGCAGCGTCCACAGGGGTAATGAAGCTTTCTTT. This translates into CSVHRGNEAFF.

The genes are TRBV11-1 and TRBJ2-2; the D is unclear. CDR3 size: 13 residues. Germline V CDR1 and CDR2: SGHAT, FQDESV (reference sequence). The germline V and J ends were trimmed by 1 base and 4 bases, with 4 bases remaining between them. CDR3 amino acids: CASSLERTGELFF. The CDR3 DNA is TGTGCCAGCAGCTTAGAGCGCACCGGGGAGCTGTTTTTT. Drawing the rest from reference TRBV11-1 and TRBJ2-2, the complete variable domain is EAEVAQSPRYKITEKSQAVAFWCDPISGHATLYWYRQILGQGPELLVQFQDESVVDDSQLPKDRFSAERLKGVDSTLKIQPAELGDSAMYLCASSLERTGELFFGEGSRLTVL.

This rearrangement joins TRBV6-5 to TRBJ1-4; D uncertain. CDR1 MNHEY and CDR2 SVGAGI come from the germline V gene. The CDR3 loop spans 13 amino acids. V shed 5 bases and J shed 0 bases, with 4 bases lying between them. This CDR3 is CASSRTTNEKLFF. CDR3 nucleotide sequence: TGTGCCAGCAGTAGGACAACTAATGAAAAACTGTTTTTT.

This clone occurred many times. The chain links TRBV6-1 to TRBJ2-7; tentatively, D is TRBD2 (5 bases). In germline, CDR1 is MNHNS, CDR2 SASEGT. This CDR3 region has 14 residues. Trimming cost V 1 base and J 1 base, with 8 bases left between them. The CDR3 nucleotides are TGTGCCAGCAGTGAAGGGTGGGAGTCCTACGAGCAGTACTTC. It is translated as CASSEGWESYEQYF.

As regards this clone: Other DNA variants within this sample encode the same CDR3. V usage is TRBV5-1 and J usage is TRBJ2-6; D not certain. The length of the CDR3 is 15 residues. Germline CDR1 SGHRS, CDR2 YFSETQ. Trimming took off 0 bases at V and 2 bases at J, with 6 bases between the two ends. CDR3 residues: CASSLAGAGANVLTF. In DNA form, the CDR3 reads TGCGCCAGCAGCTTGGCTGGGGCTGGGGCCAACGTCCTGACTTTC.

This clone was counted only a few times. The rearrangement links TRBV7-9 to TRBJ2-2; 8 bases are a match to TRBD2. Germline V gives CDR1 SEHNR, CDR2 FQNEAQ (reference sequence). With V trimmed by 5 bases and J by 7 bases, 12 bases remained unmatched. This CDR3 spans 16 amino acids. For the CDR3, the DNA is TGTGCCAGCAGCCCACGAGGCGGGAGGATGGTCGGGGAGCTGTTTTTT. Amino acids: CASSPRGGRMVGELFF.

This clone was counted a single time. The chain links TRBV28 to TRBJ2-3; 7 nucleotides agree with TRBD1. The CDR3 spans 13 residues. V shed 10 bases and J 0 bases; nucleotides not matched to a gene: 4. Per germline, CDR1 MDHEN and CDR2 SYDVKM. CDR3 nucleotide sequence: TGTGCCATGGGGACAGTGAGCACAGATACGCAGTATTTT. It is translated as CAMGTVSTDTQYF. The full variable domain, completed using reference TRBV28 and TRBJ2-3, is DVKVTQSSRYLVKRTGEKVFLECVQDMDHENMFWYRQDPGLGLRLIYFSYDVKMKEKGDIPEGYSVSREKKERFSLILESASTNQTSMYLCAMGTVSTDTQYFGPGTRLTVL.

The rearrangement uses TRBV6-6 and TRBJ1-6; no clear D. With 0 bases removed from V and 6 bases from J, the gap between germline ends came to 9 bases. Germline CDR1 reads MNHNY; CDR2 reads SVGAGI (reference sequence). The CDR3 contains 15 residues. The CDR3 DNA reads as TGTGCCAGCAGTTACTCTACCTGGCGTAATTCACCCCTCCACTTT. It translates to CASSYSTWRNSPLHF.

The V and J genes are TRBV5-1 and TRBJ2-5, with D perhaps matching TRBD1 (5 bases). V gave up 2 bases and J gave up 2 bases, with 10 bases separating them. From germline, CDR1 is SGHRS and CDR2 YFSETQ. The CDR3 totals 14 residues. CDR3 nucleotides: TGCGCCAGCAGCTTAATTCCAGGGCAAGAGACCCAGTACTTC. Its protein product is CASSLIPGQETQYF.

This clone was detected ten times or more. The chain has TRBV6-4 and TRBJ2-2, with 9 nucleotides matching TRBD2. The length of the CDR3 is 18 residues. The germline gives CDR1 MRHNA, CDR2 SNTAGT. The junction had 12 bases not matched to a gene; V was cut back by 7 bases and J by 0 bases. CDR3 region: CASKSLAGDETNTGELFF. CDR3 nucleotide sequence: TGTGCCAGCAAGTCGTTAGCGGGAGACGAGACGAACACCGGGGAGCTGTTTTTT.

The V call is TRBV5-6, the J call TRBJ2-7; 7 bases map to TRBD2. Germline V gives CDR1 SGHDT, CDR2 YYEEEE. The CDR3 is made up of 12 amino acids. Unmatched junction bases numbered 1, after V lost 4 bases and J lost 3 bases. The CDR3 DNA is TGTGCCAGCAGCCGGACTAGCTACGAGCAGTACTTC. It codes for CASSRTSYEQYF.

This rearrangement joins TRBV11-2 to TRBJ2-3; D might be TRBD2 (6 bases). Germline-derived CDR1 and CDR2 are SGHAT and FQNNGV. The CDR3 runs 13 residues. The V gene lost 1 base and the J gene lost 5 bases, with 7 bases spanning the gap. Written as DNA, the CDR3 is TGTGCCAGCAGCTTAGCGGGAGAAGATACGCAGTATTTT. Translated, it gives CASSLAGEDTQYF.

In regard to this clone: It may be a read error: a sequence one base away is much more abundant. The CDR3 region is CASSIYGSPLRF. The CDR3 DNA reads TGTGCCAGCAGTATATACGGCTCACCCCTCCGCTTT. This chain joins TRBV25-1 and TRBJ1-6; D uncertain. This CDR3 region has 12 residues. Per the germline V gene, CDR1 is MGHDK and CDR2 is SYGVNS. The full variable domain, completed using reference TRBV25-1 and TRBJ1-6, is EADIYQTPRYLVIGTGKKITLECSQTMGHDKMYWYQQDPGMELHLIHYSYGVNSTEKGDLSSESTVSRIRTEHFPLTLESARPSHTSQYLCASSIYGSPLRFGNGTRLTVT.

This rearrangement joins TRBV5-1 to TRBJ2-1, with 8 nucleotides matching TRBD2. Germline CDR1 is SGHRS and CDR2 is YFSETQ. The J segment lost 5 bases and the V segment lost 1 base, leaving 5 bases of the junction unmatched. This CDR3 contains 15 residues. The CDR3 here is CASSLLSAGDNEQFF. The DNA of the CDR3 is TGCGCCAGCAGCTTGTTGTCAGCGGGAGACAATGAGCAGTTCTTC.

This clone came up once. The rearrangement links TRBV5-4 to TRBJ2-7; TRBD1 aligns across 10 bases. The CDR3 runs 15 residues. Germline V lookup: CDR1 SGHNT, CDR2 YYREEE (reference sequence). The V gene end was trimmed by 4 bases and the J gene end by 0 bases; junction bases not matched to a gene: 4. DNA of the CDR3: TGTGCCAGCAGCACCCGGACAGGGGGCTCCTACGAGCAGTACTTC. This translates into CASSTRTGGSYEQYF.

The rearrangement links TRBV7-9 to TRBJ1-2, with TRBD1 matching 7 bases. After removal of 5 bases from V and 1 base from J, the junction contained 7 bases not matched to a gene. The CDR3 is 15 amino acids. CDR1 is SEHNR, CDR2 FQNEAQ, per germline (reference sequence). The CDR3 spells CASSGSGQINYGYTF. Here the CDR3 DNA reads TGTGCCAGCAGCGGATCGGGACAGATTAACTATGGCTACACCTTC.

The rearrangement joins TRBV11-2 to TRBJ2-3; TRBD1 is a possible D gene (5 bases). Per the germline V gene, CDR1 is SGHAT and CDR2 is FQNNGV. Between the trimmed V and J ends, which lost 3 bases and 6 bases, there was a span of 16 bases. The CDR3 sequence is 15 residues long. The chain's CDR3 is CASSFVQGPGDTQYF. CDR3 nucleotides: TGTGCCAGCAGCTTCGTTCAGGGCCCTGGGGATACGCAGTATTTT.

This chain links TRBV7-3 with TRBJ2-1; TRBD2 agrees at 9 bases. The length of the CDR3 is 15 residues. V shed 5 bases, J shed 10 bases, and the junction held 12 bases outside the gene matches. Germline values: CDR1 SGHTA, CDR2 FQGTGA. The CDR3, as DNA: TGTGCCAGCAGCCCCGGGACTAGCAGATTAACGGAGCAGTTCTTC. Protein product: CASSPGTSRLTEQFF.

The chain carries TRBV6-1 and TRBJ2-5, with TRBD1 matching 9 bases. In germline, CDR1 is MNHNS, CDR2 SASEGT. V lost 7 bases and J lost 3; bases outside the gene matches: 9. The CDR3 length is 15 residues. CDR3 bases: TGTGCCAGCACCCTCGGGACAGGGCCAGAAGAGACCCAGTACTTC. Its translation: CASTLGTGPEETQYF.

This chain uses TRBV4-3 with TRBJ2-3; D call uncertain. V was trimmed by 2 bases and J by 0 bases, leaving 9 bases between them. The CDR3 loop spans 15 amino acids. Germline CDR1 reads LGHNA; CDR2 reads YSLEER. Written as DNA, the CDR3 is TGCGCCAGCAGCCAAAGACACCTTAGCACAGATACGCAGTATTTT. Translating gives CASSQRHLSTDTQYF.

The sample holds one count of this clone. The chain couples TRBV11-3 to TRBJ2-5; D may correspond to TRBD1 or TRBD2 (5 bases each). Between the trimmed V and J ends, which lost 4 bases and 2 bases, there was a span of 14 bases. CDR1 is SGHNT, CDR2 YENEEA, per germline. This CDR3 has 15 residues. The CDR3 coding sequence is TGTGCCAGCAGCTCGCGTGGGGGTGCGCAAGAGACCCAGTACTTC. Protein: CASSSRGGAQETQYF.

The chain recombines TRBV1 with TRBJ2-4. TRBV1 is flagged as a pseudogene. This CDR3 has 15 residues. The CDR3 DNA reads TGCACCAGCAGCCAAGAAGGGTTTGGCAAAAACATTCAGTACTTC. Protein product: CTSSQEGFGKNIQYF.

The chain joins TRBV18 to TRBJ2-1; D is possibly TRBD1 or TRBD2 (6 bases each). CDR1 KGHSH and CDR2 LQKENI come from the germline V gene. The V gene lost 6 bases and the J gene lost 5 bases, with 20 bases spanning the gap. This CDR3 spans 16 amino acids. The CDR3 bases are TGTGCCAGCTCCACAGGGAGAGGGAGGTCGGACAATGAGCAGTTCTTC. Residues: CASSTGRGRSDNEQFF.

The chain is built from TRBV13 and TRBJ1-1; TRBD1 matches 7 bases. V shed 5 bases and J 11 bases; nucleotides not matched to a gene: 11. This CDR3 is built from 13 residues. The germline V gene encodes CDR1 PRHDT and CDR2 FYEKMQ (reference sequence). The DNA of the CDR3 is TGTGCCAGCAGCCCCCCTTCCGGGACAGTTGCTTTCTTT. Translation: CASSPPSGTVAFF.

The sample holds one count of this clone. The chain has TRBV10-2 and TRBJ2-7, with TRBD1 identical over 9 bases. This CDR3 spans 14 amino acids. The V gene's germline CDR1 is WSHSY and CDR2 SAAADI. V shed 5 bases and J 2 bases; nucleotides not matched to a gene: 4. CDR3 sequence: CASSLGQGAYEQYF. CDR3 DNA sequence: TGCGCCAGCAGTTTGGGACAGGGCGCCTACGAGCAGTACTTC.